This T cell receptor beta chain is drawn from a study of cytomegalovirus exposure and HLA in healthy donors (dated by TCRdb to 2016 to 2017). Looking at the study overall: An earlier analysis of 587 of the donors reported about 280 Gb of sequence data and 90 million to 120 million unique TCR beta sequences obtained from roughly 180 million T cells. Among some 410 genotyped donors of the cohort, an average of approximately 240,000 unique TCR beta nucleotide sequences was sequenced per donor, of which roughly 17% were non-productive. The number of typed donors differed by locus: 629-630 for A, B, C, DRB1 and DQB1; 500 to 550 for DQA1; approximately 600 for DPA1; and 450 to 480 for DPB1. The study profiled the T cell repertoires of about 720 subjects by immunosequencing and related them to cytomegalovirus serostatus. Along with the approximately 700-subject first cohort, a separate validation cohort of some 130 different subjects was used. Alongside the repertoire data, information on donor age, sex, ethnicity and CMV serostatus was compiled. Rather than drawing on any new phenotypic data, the later analysis identified candidate immune exposures from TCR beta sequences and the way those sequences occurred across donors. Genome-wide SNP genotypes for about 65% of the 666 donors were used in a later genetic analysis, which treated that subset as a discovery cohort. HLA typing included class I and class II loci at four-digit resolution. Four to six DR-DQ haplotypes were handled as single units for association and clustering, since linkage in the cohort was strong. Roughly 300 gigabases of sequencing data and roughly 80 million unique TCR sequences made up an early release that covered nearly 650 HLA-typed donors. The study combined high-throughput TCR immunosequencing, statistical association of individual TCRs with disease status, and machine learning to predict cytomegalovirus infection status. A later analysis re-examined previously published TCR beta repertoires from more than 600 donors and added high-resolution HLA genotyping to investigate patterns of TCR occurrence. The study was designed to test whether signatures of past pathogen exposure could be identified by cataloging public T cell receptors. An earlier analysis of 587 of the donors used high-throughput TCR beta sequencing to judge whether each TCR beta V gene segment behaved as functional or pseudogenic. The genetic ancestry cluster associated with self-reported Caucasian donors included over 80% of the 300 to 450 genotyped donors. All discovery cohort repertoires had been generated on a single sequencing platform.

Libraries were constructed by the immunoSEQ multiplex PCR assay. A mixture of 60 forward primers for TCR Vbeta segments and 13 reverse primers for TCR Jbeta segments was used in the multiplex PCR. A multiplex PCR assay on genomic DNA amplified the CDR3 region of rearranged TCR beta genes. The Illumina HiSeq System was used to sequence the amplified TCR beta libraries as 87-base-pair reads. On the study's bioinformatics: In a later analysis, some 80 million unique TCR beta chains were counted across the approximately 640 repertoires, and roughly 9.9 million of these chains were shared by at least two donors. Raw reads were error-corrected and collapsed into unique sequences by a nearest-neighbor algorithm in which closely related sequences were merged to remove PCR and sequencing errors. To assign V, D and J gene segments, CDR3 sequences were aligned to IMGT reference sequences. Each retained sequence needed at least a six-nucleotide match to both a V gene segment and a J gene segment. A rearrangement counted as productive if the CDR3 had no stop codons and remained in frame with V and J, and every other rearrangement counted as non-productive. Following IMGT convention, CDR3 was defined as the stretch from the second conserved V-encoded cysteine up to the conserved J-encoded phenylalanine. Sequences without an unambiguous match to a single V gene segment were excluded from the earlier analysis of 450 to 650 of the donors. An earlier analysis of 450 to 650 of the donors called V segments functional above 56.7% productive rearrangements and segregating when the between-donor standard deviation exceeded 5%. To diagnose cytomegalovirus status from the catalog of TCR beta chain sequences, a statistical classification framework was built. V and J gene assignment, in a later analysis, came from comparing TCR nucleotide sequences with IMGT/GENE-DB human TR gene sequences. A later analysis assigned CDR3 sequences and most-parsimonious VDJ recombination scenarios with the TCRdist pipeline. In a later analysis, each TCR beta chain was defined by its CDR3 amino acid sequence together with its V-gene family, and reads without a unique V-gene family were excluded. A later analysis removed 550 to 700 highly shared, low-generation-probability nucleotide sequences to deal with suspected cross-contamination and a sequencing artifact. In a later analysis, a clonal expansion index was calculated for each public chain from normalized within-repertoire ranks of inferred template counts. A later analysis computed generation probabilities with a VDJ recombination model fitted to out-of-frame rearrangements, and checked the results against IGoR. In a later analysis, TCR-TCR, TCR-HLA and TCR-CMV co-occurrence was scored with hypergeometric tests, and a repertoire-size bias correction was applied to TCR pairs. False discovery rates were estimated in a later analysis by permuting HLA or CMV assignments 20 times. In a later analysis, co-occurring TCRs were grouped with DBSCAN, and TCRdist sequence similarity was added when clustering was performed within HLA-allele-positive subsets. Repertoires with fewer than 30,000 or more than 120,000 public chains, plus five repertoires with anomalous nucleotide sharing, were excluded from co-occurrence clustering. The table comes from immuneACCESS by way of TCRdb, which keeps in-frame sequences with V and J called. Part of the clones is missing from these tables; in studies checked, under half for an unresolved V gene and the rest for unknown reasons. V and J calls and clone size follow that table, whereas D and trimming were derived from the DNA. Counted in this sample were under 150,000 clones; roughly four fifths of them appeared once. The ten most abundant clones make up 1% to 1.5% of the sample.

In total, roughly 670 healthy bone marrow donors made up the cohort. All cohort members were sampled while nominally healthy, although unrecorded immune exposures were likely present. The donor was CMV seronegative and was included in the group of several hundred seronegative cohort members. Every donor gave a peripheral blood sample, and the peripheral blood mononuclear cells from that sample were used for TCR beta sequencing. The Qiagen DNeasy Blood Extraction Kit was used to extract genomic DNA from the blood cell samples. Including cysteine and phenylalanine, the CDR3 has 14 amino acids. Only CDR3 DNA remains: 42 bases, in frame from the first base. The trim is 6 bases for V and 5 bases for J, with a gap of 15 bases between the germline ends. CDR1 SGHVS and CDR2 FQNEAQ are derived from the germline V gene. Overall study results and their limits: Only TCR beta chains were sequenced in this cohort, and the absence of alpha or paired-chain data limited detectable features. A later genetic analysis reported fewer N-insertions in productive TCRs among donors in an Asian-associated ancestry cluster than the approximately 670-donor mean. Roughly uniform sequencing depth across donors was assumed in presence/absence analyses, although this assumption may not hold. In a later analysis, most CMV-associated TCR beta chains were found to appear HLA-restricted, with HLA associations seemingly driven largely by CMV exposure. The study gave a list of 150 to 200 TCR beta chains associated with cytomegalovirus. The authors suggested that the approach could potentially be extended to other disease states and immunological phenotypes. Several of the top co-occurrence clusters appeared to be linked to parvovirus B19, influenza, CMV and Epstein-Barr virus, according to a later analysis. In an earlier analysis of approximately 590 of the donors, most TCR beta V segments appeared in productive rearrangements about 90% or about 30% of the time, broadly matching IMGT annotations. A further reported finding was that TCR beta sequences accurately predicted the HLA-A and HLA-B alleles for most subjects in the first cohort. When HLA alleles, especially DR and DQ, strongly co-occurred, attributing TCR associations to individual alleles was difficult. Linkage disequilibrium might explain the correlated functional status among segregating V segments, but an unknown experimental factor could not be excluded. According to a later analysis, TCR association rates differed among HLA loci, with DRB1 alleles showing the most associated TCRs and HLA-C alleles showing the fewest. A later analysis associated 15,000 to 20,000 TCR beta sequences with specific HLA alleles at a false discovery rate of 0.05. An association between a missense DCLRE1C variant and V-gene and J-gene trimming of TCR beta chains was found in a later genetic analysis and replicated in an independent cohort. A group of highly shared sequence variants was considered likely to be a technical artifact of the sequencing pipeline. For the cohort, immune exposure information was limited to CMV serostatus. In both the original and validation cohorts, the classifier was reported to diagnose cytomegalovirus status with high specificity and sensitivity. Because HLA typing was missing for some donors at each locus, association tests included only the typed subset. In vitro tests confirmed that a few of the cytomegalovirus-associated TCR beta chains recognize cytomegalovirus antigens. In a later analysis, HLA-associated TCR beta chains showed more clonal expansion and lower generation probabilities than non-associated chains that were equally common. Some IMGT-functional V segments, including TRBV6-2 and TRBV6-3, could not be distinguished by the 87-base-pair reads and were therefore excluded. Because counts were too low, more than 15 rarely observed V segments, including chromosome 9 orphons, were left out of the earlier analysis of 500 to 750 of the donors. Most TCR sequences were observed very rarely across donors, whereas some public TCRs were present in many individuals.

As concerns this clone: The antigen it binds to is not known. Base qualities are not provided; no much larger clone lies one nucleotide away.

The material sequenced was PBMCs. The TCR was taken from a girl aged 2 to 9 in good health and CMV-seronegative. The chain is assembled from TRBV7-8 and TRBJ2-3; the D region possibly corresponds to TRBD1 (6 bases align). Here is the DNA: TGTGCCAGCAGTGTACAGGGTGTGGTAGATACGCAGTATTTT. It translates as CASSVQGVVDTQYF. Here the CDR3 is joined to the reference TRBV7-8 and TRBJ2-3 genes, and the full variable domain is: GAGVSQSPRYKVAKRGQDVALRCDPISGHVSLFWYQQALGQGPEFLTYFQNEAQLDKSGLPSDRFFAERPEGSVSTLKIQRTQQEDSAVYLCASSVQGVVDTQYFGPGTRLTVL.